The 3 T cell receptor beta chains below were found in one sample sequenced in a study of T cells in tuberculosis. The protocol was immunoSEQ multiplex PCR, while the TCRdb copy is restricted to in-frame clones and leaves out a portion. The sample contains tens of thousands of clones, approximately 92% of which appear only once. Sequencing was performed on PBMCs. Receptor source: a donor aged 10-35 years with latent tuberculosis or without tuberculosis infection.

The rearrangement uses TRBV5-1 and TRBJ2-2; tentative D call: TRBD1 (5 bases). The V gene's germline CDR1 is SGHRS and CDR2 YFSETQ. The CDR3 length is 17 residues. V was cut by 0 bases and J by 6 bases, with 18 bases left in between. The CDR3 DNA sequence: TGCGCCAGCAGCTTGGCCGTGGGCAGGGTTGGCGCCGGGGAGCTGTTTTTT. Protein sequence: CASSLAVGRVGAGELFF.

The rearrangement uses TRBV27 and TRBJ1-2, with TRBD1 as a possible D gene (5 bases). V lost 0 bases and J 6 bases, leaving 17 bases between the germline ends. Germline V CDR1 and CDR2: MNHEY, SMNVEV (reference sequence). The CDR3 extends over 16 amino acids. The CDR3 coding sequence is TGTGCCAGCAGTTTATCGGAAAACGACGGAGGGGATGGCTACACCTTC. It yields the protein CASSLSENDGGDGYTF.

The genes are TRBV25-1 and TRBJ1-5; 7 nucleotides match TRBD1. Losses at the gene ends were 6 bases for V and 6 bases for J; bases not matched to a gene: 8. In germline, CDR1 is MGHDK, CDR2 SYGVNS. This CDR3 comprises 14 residues. This CDR3 reads CASSPGAGGQPQHF. CDR3 bases: TGTGCCAGCAGCCCGGGTGCAGGGGGTCAGCCCCAGCATTTT.